This TCR beta chain came from a study of cytomegalovirus exposure and HLA in healthy donors. Study-wide findings and caveats: Specific recognition of CMV antigens was confirmed in vitro for three chains (all CMV-associated). In a later analysis, common viral pathogens appeared linked to several of the most significant clusters. Reportedly, diagnosis of cytomegalovirus status by the classifier showed high specificity and sensitivity.

As to this clone: Its specificity is not known.

Losses at the gene ends were 6 bases for V and 6 bases for J; bases not matched to a gene: 5. The CDR3 is made up of 13 amino acids. Germline-derived CDR1 and CDR2 are SGHNT and YENEEA. 13 Jbeta primers and 60 Vbeta primers were used for the PCR. Profiled with immunoSEQ multiplex PCR; TCRdb holds only in-frame clones, not every one. The data contain about 220,000 clones, 75% to 80% of them singletons. The V gene is TRBV11-3, the J gene TRBJ2-7, with 10 bases that match TRBD2. The origin of this receptor is a male donor in good health and CMV-seronegative. The sequencing sample was made of PBMCs. The DNA of the CDR3 is TGTGCCAGCAGTCTAGCGGGGGCCCTCGAGCAGTACTTC. As protein: CASSLAGALEQYF.